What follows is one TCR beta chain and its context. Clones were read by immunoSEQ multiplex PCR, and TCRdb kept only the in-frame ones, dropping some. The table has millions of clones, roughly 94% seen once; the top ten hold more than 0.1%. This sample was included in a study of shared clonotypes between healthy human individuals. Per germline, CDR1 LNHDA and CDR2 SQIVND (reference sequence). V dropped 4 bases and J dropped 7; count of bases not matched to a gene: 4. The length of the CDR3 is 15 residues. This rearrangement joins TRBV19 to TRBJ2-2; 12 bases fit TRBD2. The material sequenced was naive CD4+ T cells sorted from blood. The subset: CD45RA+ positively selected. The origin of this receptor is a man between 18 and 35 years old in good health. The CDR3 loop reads CASSRRTSGIGELFF. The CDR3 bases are TGTGCCAGTAGTAGGAGGACTAGCGGGATCGGGGAGCTGTTTTTT.